The 26 T cell receptor beta chains in this list originate from one sample, sequenced in a study of technical replicates of blood from a handful of donors. Sequencing was performed with immunoSEQ multiplex PCR; in TCRdb, only in-frame clones are kept and a portion is missing. Found here are approximately 73,000 clones, 92% of them singletons; the top ten hold 0.35% to 0.45%. Sequenced material: T cells isolated from PBMCs. These receptors were collected from a human donor in good health.

The CDR3 spells CASSSISITKSLAGGPSYNEQFF. In DNA form, the CDR3 reads TGTGCCAGCAGTTCAATATCAATAACAAAATCGTTAGCGGGAGGCCCATCCTACAATGAGCAGTTCTTC. The V call is TRBV28, the J call TRBJ2-1, with 10 bases matching TRBD2. This CDR3 contains 23 residues. The junction had 25 bases not matched to a gene; V was cut back by 4 bases and J by 1 base. The germline V gene encodes CDR1 MDHEN and CDR2 SYDVKM. The full variable domain, in which reference TRBV28 and TRBJ2-1 provide the parts outside the CDR3, is DVKVTQSSRYLVKRTGEKVFLECVQDMDHENMFWYRQDPGLGLRLIYFSYDVKMKEKGDIPEGYSVSREKKERFSLILESASTNQTSMYLCASSSISITKSLAGGPSYNEQFFGPGTRLTVL.

The V gene is TRBV5-1, the J gene TRBJ2-5; 9 bases align to TRBD2. Trimming cost V 1 base and J 1 base; bases outside gene matches: 2. CDR1 and CDR2 (germline): SGHRS, YFSETQ. The CDR3 covers 15 residues. CDR3 DNA: TGCGCCAGCAGCTTGACTAGCGGGTTCCAAGAGACCCAGTACTTC. Amino acids: CASSLTSGFQETQYF.

This chain connects TRBV28 to TRBJ1-3; perhaps TRBD1 as D (5 bases). The CDR3 length is 16 residues. From germline, CDR1 is MDHEN and CDR2 SYDVKM. V was shortened by 7 bases and J by 4 bases, with 20 bases between the two germline ends. The chain's CDR3 is CASTLPGLISGNTIYF. CDR3 sequence (DNA): TGTGCCAGCACGTTACCGGGACTGATATCCGGAAACACCATATATTTT.

V usage is TRBV7-8 and J usage is TRBJ2-7; the D is unclear. Between the trimmed V and J ends, which lost 1 base and 3 bases, there was a span of 7 bases. This CDR3 contains 13 residues. CDR1 is SGHVS and CDR2 is FQNEAQ in the germline V gene. CDR3 coding DNA: TGTGCCAGCAGCTTAGAGAGCCGCTACGAGCAGTACTTC. Translation: CASSLESRYEQYF.

The V and J genes are TRBV30 and TRBJ1-2, with TRBD1 matching 8 bases. V lost 0 bases and J lost 0; bases outside the gene matches: 3. The length of the CDR3 is 15 residues. Germline CDR1 and CDR2: GTSNPN and SVGIG (reference sequence). The CDR3 DNA sequence: TGTGCCTGGAGTGTACAGGGGGTGGCTAACTATGGCTACACCTTC. Amino acid sequence: CAWSVQGVANYGYTF.

The chain links TRBV14 to TRBJ2-7, with D tentatively TRBD1 (5 bases). There are 14 residues in the CDR3. The germline V gene encodes CDR1 SGHDN and CDR2 FVKESK. V was pared by 1 base and J by 2 bases, with 9 bases between. The CDR3 loop is CASSQGSRAYEQYF. DNA of the CDR3: TGTGCCAGCAGCCAAGGCTCCAGGGCCTACGAGCAGTACTTC.

The chain has TRBV5-1 and TRBJ2-7, with 9 positions matching TRBD1. This CDR3 spans 15 amino acids. The V gene's germline CDR1 is SGHRS and CDR2 YFSETQ. The ends lost 2 bases at V and 5 bases at J; junction bases unmatched: 8. The CDR3 region is CASSFTRTGVDEQYF. CDR3 bases: TGCGCCAGCAGCTTTACCAGGACAGGGGTGGACGAGCAGTACTTC.

This chain connects TRBV5-8 to TRBJ1-1; D unresolved. The V end lost 6 bases, the J end lost 3 bases, and 18 bases lay between the germline ends. This CDR3 has 15 amino acids. Germline-derived CDR1 and CDR2 are SGHTS and YDEGEE. The chain's CDR3 is CASTVVRVKDTEAFF. CDR3 bases: TGTGCCAGCACTGTGGTCCGGGTGAAGGACACTGAAGCTTTCTTT.

This clone was recorded only once. V and J are TRBV28 and TRBJ2-7; D remains ambiguous. This CDR3 contains 13 residues. Trimming pared 5 bases from V and 0 bases from J, leaving 8 bases between. Per the germline V gene, CDR1 is MDHEN and CDR2 is SYDVKM. The CDR3 is CASSKTVSYEQYF. CDR3 bases: TGTGCCAGCAGTAAAACGGTCTCCTACGAGCAGTACTTC.

V and J are TRBV5-1 and TRBJ2-5; D is undetermined. This CDR3 is built from 13 residues. The V end was cut by 0 bases, the J end by 4 bases, with 7 bases between. CDR1 SGHRS and CDR2 YFSETQ come from the germline V gene. The CDR3 loop reads CASSLATGETQYF. CDR3 sequence (DNA): TGCGCCAGCAGCTTGGCCACCGGAGAGACCCAGTACTTC.

The V call is TRBV28, the J call TRBJ1-3; D remains ambiguous. The V and J ends lost 2 bases and 3 bases respectively, with 14 bases between them. In germline, CDR1 is MDHEN, CDR2 SYDVKM. This CDR3 region has 16 residues. CDR3 sequence reads: CASSLPGSSGGNTIYF. The DNA of the CDR3 is TGTGCCAGCAGTTTACCGGGGTCCTCCGGTGGAAACACCATATATTTT.

This rearrangement joins TRBV4-1 to TRBJ2-1; tentative D call: TRBD2 (7 bases). CDR1 MGHRA and CDR2 YSYEKL come from the germline V gene. Trimming shortened V by 6 bases and J by 10 bases, and 22 bases separated the two germline ends. The CDR3 runs to 15 residues. The CDR3 bases are TGCGCCAGCAGTCAGAGGGGGGAGGGTCTTGGAGAGCAGTTCTTC. Its protein product is CASSQRGEGLGEQFF.

The sample holds a few counts of this clone. CDR3 DNA: TGTGCCAGTAGACGGGACAGGGACGATCAGCCCCAGCATTTT. As protein: CASRRDRDDQPQHF. The chain recombines TRBV19 with TRBJ1-5, with 9 bases lining up with TRBD1. This CDR3 comprises 14 residues. V trimming: 6 bases; J trimming: 5 bases; junction bases outside the gene matches: 5. Germline CDR1 and CDR2: LNHDA and SQIVND (reference sequence).

The chain joins TRBV5-6 to TRBJ2-7; D gene unclear. This CDR3 comprises 11 residues. Trimming pared 4 bases from V and 6 bases from J, leaving 8 bases between. CDR1 and CDR2 from the germline V gene are SGHDT and YYEEEE. The CDR3 here is CASSLSIEQYF. The CDR3 DNA reads as TGTGCCAGCAGCCTAAGTATCGAGCAGTACTTC.

The chain recombines TRBV7-6 with TRBJ2-2; possibly TRBD2 for D (6 bases). Germline-derived CDR1 and CDR2 are SGHVS and FNYEAQ. V lost 11 bases, J lost 4 bases, and 14 bases lay in between. This CDR3 has 13 amino acids. The CDR3 DNA reads as TGTGCCGCCTGGCGGGGTCCCACCGGGGAGCTGTTTTTT. Translated, it gives CAAWRGPTGELFF.

The rearrangement joins TRBV28 to TRBJ1-5; D ambiguous. The CDR3 sequence is 10 residues long. Trimming left V 4 bases short and J 8 bases short, with 3 bases between. From germline, CDR1 is MDHEN and CDR2 SYDVKM. CDR3 residues: CASSSEPQHF. The CDR3 nucleotides are TGTGCCAGCAGTTCCGAGCCCCAGCATTTT.

V gene TRBV7-6 combines with J gene TRBJ1-3, with 10 bases matching TRBD1. V was clipped by 4 bases and J by 2 bases; unmatched bases: 11. The V gene's germline CDR1 is SGHVS and CDR2 FNYEAQ. The CDR3 runs 18 residues. Written as DNA, the CDR3 is TGTGCCAGCAGCTACTACTCAACCGGGACAGGGGCTGGAAACACCATATATTTT. It yields the protein CASSYYSTGTGAGNTIYF.

This clone was recorded once. The chain has TRBV5-1 and TRBJ2-2; 13 positions agree with TRBD2. Trimming at V came to 3 bases and at J to 5 bases, leaving 4 bases not matched to a gene. Germline-derived CDR1 and CDR2 are SGHRS and YFSETQ. CDR3 size: 16 residues. The CDR3: CASSWRGLAGTGELFF. CDR3 nucleotides: TGCGCCAGCAGCTGGAGGGGACTAGCGGGAACCGGGGAGCTGTTTTTT.

This chain uses TRBV7-9 with TRBJ2-7; D perhaps matches TRBD2 (5 bases). Per germline, CDR1 SEHNR and CDR2 FQNEAQ (reference sequence). Trimming removed 7 bases from V and 4 bases from J, with 20 bases in between. The CDR3 totals 15 residues. The CDR3 bases are TGTGCCAGCACTCCCCCTCGGGGATCTTCTTACGAGCAGTACTTC. Translating gives CASTPPRGSSYEQYF.

The chain couples TRBV5-1 to TRBJ2-1, with 8 bases aligning to TRBD2. V gave up 1 base and J gave up 6 bases; unmatched junction bases: 3. The length of the CDR3 is 14 residues. The germline CDR1 and CDR2 sequences are SGHRS and YFSETQ. The CDR3 coding sequence is TGCGCCAGCAGCTTGAGGAGCGGGAGCAATGAGCAGTTCTTC. Translated, it gives CASSLRSGSNEQFF.

The V call is TRBV7-9, the J call TRBJ1-2; D is unresolved. The length of the CDR3 is 12 residues. Germline lookup yields CDR1 SEHNR and CDR2 FQNEAQ (reference sequence). The ends were cut back, 10 bases at V and 9 bases at J, with 18 bases in the middle. The CDR3 DNA reads TGTGCCACTCCCAATTCGGGAGGGAGCTACACCTTC. Translation gives CATPNSGGSYTF. Based on the CDR3 plus reference TRBV7-9 and TRBJ1-2, the full variable domain is DTGVSQNPRHKITKRGQNVTFRCDPISEHNRLYWYRQTLGQGPEFLTYFQNEAQLEKSRLLSDRFSAERPKGSFSTLEIQRTEQGDSAMYLCATPNSGGSYTFGSGTRLTVV.

The V and J genes are TRBV15 and TRBJ2-1; tentatively, D is TRBD2 (5 bases). The CDR3 has 15 residues. V shed 8 bases and J shed 1 base, with 15 bases lying between them. The germline V gene has CDR1 LNHNV and CDR2 YYDKDF (reference sequence). The CDR3 region has the DNA TGTGCCACCTCCGGCGGGTTAAGTTCCTACAATGAGCAGTTCTTC. Translation gives CATSGGLSSYNEQFF.

This chain links TRBV5-6 with TRBJ2-1, with a weak D call TRBD2 (6 bases). The CDR3 consists of 14 residues. In germline, CDR1 is SGHDT, CDR2 YYEEEE. V was cut by 2 bases and J by 0 bases, with 6 bases left in between. The CDR3 spells CASSFGSSYNEQFF. CDR3 DNA: TGTGCCAGCAGCTTCGGGAGCTCCTACAATGAGCAGTTCTTC.

This chain joins TRBV4-3 and TRBJ1-2, with 7 bases aligning to TRBD1. The germline CDR1 and CDR2 sequences are LGHNA and YSLEER. The CDR3 sequence is 15 residues long. With V trimmed by 3 bases and J by 0 bases, 4 bases remained unmatched. The CDR3 loop reads CASSHLDRANYGYTF. The DNA for the CDR3 is TGCGCCAGCAGCCATTTAGACAGGGCTAACTATGGCTACACCTTC.

The rearrangement joins TRBV7-9 to TRBJ2-3, with 11 bases fitting TRBD2. The CDR3 runs 17 residues. After removal of 8 bases from V and 4 bases from J, the junction contained 14 bases not matched to a gene. Germline V gene sequence: CDR1 SEHNR, CDR2 FQNEAQ (reference sequence). The CDR3 region has the DNA TGTGCCAGCGGGGGTTTGCTAGCGGGAGGAATGGCAGATACGCAGTATTTT. This gives the protein CASGGLLAGGMADTQYF.

This chain links TRBV5-7 with TRBJ2-7; maybe TRBD1 (8 bases). TRBV5-7 is annotated as an ORF whose role is uncertain. CDR3 length: 13 amino acids. Trimming pared 4 bases from V and 6 bases from J, leaving 14 bases between. The CDR3 DNA sequence: TGTGCCAGCAGCCGACACAGGGGGGGCGAGCAGTACTTC. This codes for CASSRHRGGEQYF.